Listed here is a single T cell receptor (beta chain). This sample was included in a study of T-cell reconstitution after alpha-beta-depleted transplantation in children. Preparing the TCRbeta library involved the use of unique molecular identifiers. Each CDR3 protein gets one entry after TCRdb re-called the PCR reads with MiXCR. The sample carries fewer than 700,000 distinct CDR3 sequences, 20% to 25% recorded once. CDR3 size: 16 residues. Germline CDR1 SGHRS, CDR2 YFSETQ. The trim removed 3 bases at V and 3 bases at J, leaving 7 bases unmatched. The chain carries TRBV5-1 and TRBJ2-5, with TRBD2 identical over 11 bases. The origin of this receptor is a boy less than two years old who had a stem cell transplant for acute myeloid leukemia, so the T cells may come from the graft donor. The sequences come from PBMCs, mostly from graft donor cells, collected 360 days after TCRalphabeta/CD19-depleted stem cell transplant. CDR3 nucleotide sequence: TGCGCCAGCAGCTCACCGGGACTAGCGGTTAAAGAGACCCAGTACTTC. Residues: CASSSPGLAVKETQYF.